Below are 9 T cell receptor beta chains sequenced from a single sample in a study of blood T cell repertoires in COVID-19. Measured with immunoSEQ multiplex PCR; TCRdb has only the in-frame clones, and not every one. This sample yields more than 300,000 clones, of which about 82% are seen a single time; around 1.5% belongs to the top ten. The sequencing sample was made of peripheral blood. The receptors were sampled from a woman between 50 and 59 years old with acute or convalescent COVID-19.

J is TRBJ2-3 and V is TRBV24-1, with TRBD2 identical over 11 bases. With 3 bases clipped from V and 2 bases from J, the junction kept 3 bases outside the gene matches. In germline, CDR1 is KGHDR, CDR2 SFDVKD. CDR3 size: 16 residues. CDR3: CATSDRTSGLTDTQYF. The CDR3 coding sequence is TGTGCCACCAGTGATCGGACTAGCGGGCTCACAGATACGCAGTATTTT.

The chain is built from TRBV7-8 and TRBJ1-1, with no clear D. Trimming removed 2 bases from V and 1 base from J, with 8 bases in between. The CDR3 consists of 14 residues. From germline, CDR1 is SGHVS and CDR2 FQNEAQ. The CDR3 loop is CASSLNGGNTEAFF. CDR3 coding DNA: TGTGCCAGCAGCTTAAACGGAGGGAACACTGAAGCTTTCTTT.

Only a few counts were recorded for this clone. The genes are TRBV5-1 and TRBJ1-5; tentative D call: TRBD1 (6 bases). V was trimmed by 4 bases and J by 0 bases, leaving 17 bases between them. The CDR3 sequence is 17 residues long. CDR1 is SGHRS and CDR2 is YFSETQ in the germline V gene. The CDR3 protein is CASSPTGGQYSNQPQHF. CDR3 nucleotides: TGCGCCAGCAGCCCCACAGGCGGACAGTATAGCAATCAGCCCCAGCATTTT.

This clone is a singleton in its sample. The chain joins TRBV6-5 to TRBJ1-1, with a possible D match to TRBD1 (5 bases). This CDR3 is 15 amino acids long. Per germline, CDR1 MNHEY and CDR2 SVGAGI. V was cut by 7 bases and J by 1 base, with 16 bases left in between. This CDR3 is CASTKGRGGNTEAFF. The CDR3 DNA is TGTGCCAGCACCAAAGGGAGGGGTGGGAACACTGAAGCTTTCTTT.

The chain has TRBV28 and TRBJ1-2; 11 nucleotides agree with TRBD1. Germline V gene lookup returns CDR1 MDHEN and CDR2 SYDVKM. This CDR3 comprises 14 residues. V was pared by 6 bases and J by 2 bases, with 2 bases of the junction left unmatched. CDR3 DNA: TGTGCCAGCAGGGGGACAGGGGGGAACTATGGCTACACCTTC. Its translation is CASRGTGGNYGYTF.

The V gene is TRBV18, the J gene TRBJ2-2; TRBD2 matches 8 bases. From germline, CDR1 is KGHSH and CDR2 LQKENI. The CDR3 covers 15 residues. Losses at the gene ends were 5 bases for V and 7 bases for J; bases not matched to a gene: 9. Here the CDR3 reads CASSIREGSIGELFF. Written as DNA, the CDR3 is TGTGCCAGCTCAATACGGGAGGGGTCCATCGGGGAGCTGTTTTTT.

The rearrangement links TRBV27 to TRBJ2-7; D is unresolved. CDR3 length: 11 residues. Germline loops: CDR1 MNHEY, CDR2 SMNVEV (reference sequence). The germline V and J ends were trimmed by 5 bases and 4 bases, with 6 bases remaining between them. The CDR3: CASSLLYEQYF. The CDR3 nucleotides are TGTGCCAGCAGTCTCCTATACGAGCAGTACTTC.

In DNA form, the CDR3 reads TGTGCCAGCAGTTTCACAGGGCCGGCCCGGGATGAGCAGTTCTTC. As protein: CASSFTGPARDEQFF. The rearrangement uses TRBV28 and TRBJ2-1; D is possibly TRBD1 (6 bases). Between the trimmed V and J ends, which lost 3 bases and 8 bases, there was a span of 17 bases. The V gene's germline CDR1 is MDHEN and CDR2 SYDVKM. CDR3 length: 15 residues.

The J gene is TRBJ2-3, the V gene TRBV18; D might be TRBD2 (6 bases). The CDR3 contains 16 residues. V lost 2 bases to trimming and J lost 0 bases, with 12 bases between them. The germline CDR1 and CDR2 sequences are KGHSH and LQKENI. The CDR3 region is CASSPAVGLSTDTQYF. For the CDR3, the DNA is TGTGCCAGCTCACCAGCTGTGGGACTGAGCACAGATACGCAGTATTTT.